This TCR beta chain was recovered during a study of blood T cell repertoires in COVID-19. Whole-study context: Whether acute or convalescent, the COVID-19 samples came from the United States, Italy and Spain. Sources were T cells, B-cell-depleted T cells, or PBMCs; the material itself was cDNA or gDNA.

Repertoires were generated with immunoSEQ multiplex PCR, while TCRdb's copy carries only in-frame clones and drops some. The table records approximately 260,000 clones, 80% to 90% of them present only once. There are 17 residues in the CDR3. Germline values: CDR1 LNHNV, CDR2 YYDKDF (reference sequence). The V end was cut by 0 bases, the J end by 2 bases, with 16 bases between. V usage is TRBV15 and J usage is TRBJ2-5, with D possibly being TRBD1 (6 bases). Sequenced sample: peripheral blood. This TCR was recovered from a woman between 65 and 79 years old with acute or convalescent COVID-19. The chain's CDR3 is CATSRDRMGARQETQYF. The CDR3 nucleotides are TGTGCCACCAGCAGAGATCGCATGGGGGCACGGCAAGAGACCCAGTACTTC.